These 24 T cell receptor beta chains originate from one sample sequenced in a study of T cells in localized non-small cell lung cancer. Some clones are missing from TCRdb's copy, which holds only in-frame ones; the method was immunoSEQ multiplex PCR. The table shows 45,000 to 50,000 clones, with about 85% occurring only once. The material sequenced was PBMCs, taken before any cancer treatment. These receptors all come from a man aged 35 to 69 with stage II lung adenocarcinoma.

This clone was seen a few times. The chain is built from TRBV15 and TRBJ1-4, with D perhaps TRBD1 (5 bases). Per the germline V gene, CDR1 is LNHNV and CDR2 is YYDKDF (reference sequence). The length of the CDR3 is 14 residues. The germline V and J ends were trimmed by 1 base and 8 bases, with 11 bases remaining between them. CDR3 coding DNA: TGTGCCACCAGCAGAGCTGGGGCGCAGGAAAAACTGTTTTTT. Amino acid sequence: CATSRAGAQEKLFF.

This chain joins TRBV6-5 and TRBJ2-2; TRBD2 might be the D (5 bases). The ends were cut back, 0 bases at V and 6 bases at J, with 11 bases in the middle. The V gene's germline CDR1 is MNHEY and CDR2 SVGAGI. CDR3 length equals 15 residues. CDR3 sequence reads: CASSYSRGIAGELFF. The CDR3 nucleotides are TGTGCCAGCAGTTACTCCAGAGGGATAGCCGGGGAGCTGTTTTTT.

This clone was seen a few times. The chain couples TRBV19 to TRBJ1-1, with D possibly TRBD1 on 6 matching bases. Trimming stripped 1 base from V and 7 bases from J, with 10 bases between. CDR1 LNHDA and CDR2 SQIVND come from the germline V gene (reference sequence). The CDR3 extends over 13 amino acids. CDR3 amino acids: CASSIGSGDEAFF. In nucleotides, the CDR3 is TGTGCCAGTAGTATAGGTTCAGGGGATGAAGCTTTCTTT. Together with reference TRBV19 and TRBJ1-1, the CDR3 gives the full variable domain: DGGITQSPKYLFRKEGQNVTLSCEQNLNHDAMYWYRQDPGQGLRLIYYSQIVNDFQKGDIAEGYSVSREKKESFPLTVTSAQKNPTAFYLCASSIGSGDEAFFGQGTRLTVV.

V usage is TRBV19 and J usage is TRBJ1-3; D remains unclear. The germline V gene encodes CDR1 LNHDA and CDR2 SQIVND (reference sequence). V was trimmed by 3 bases and J by 0 bases, leaving 15 bases between them. The CDR3 spans 17 residues. The CDR3 protein is CASSISAFDVSGNTIYF. For the CDR3, the DNA is TGTGCCAGTAGTATCTCTGCTTTCGATGTCTCTGGAAACACCATATATTTT. The full variable domain, in which reference TRBV19 and TRBJ1-3 provide the parts outside the CDR3, is DGGITQSPKYLFRKEGQNVTLSCEQNLNHDAMYWYRQDPGQGLRLIYYSQIVNDFQKGDIAEGYSVSREKKESFPLTVTSAQKNPTAFYLCASSISAFDVSGNTIYFGEGSWLTVV.

The chain recombines TRBV30 with TRBJ2-7, with D possibly TRBD2 on 5 matching bases. Deletions cut 3 bases from V and 6 bases from J, with 15 bases between. CDR3 length: 13 amino acids. Germline values: CDR1 GTSNPN, CDR2 SVGIG (reference sequence). The CDR3 protein is CAWSHGPGVEQYF. The CDR3 DNA reads as TGTGCCTGGAGCCACGGGCCCGGGGTCGAGCAGTACTTC.

This clone is a singleton in its sample. This rearrangement joins TRBV9 to TRBJ2-5, with 7 bases fitting TRBD2. The trim removed 2 bases at V and 0 bases at J, leaving 7 bases unmatched. The germline V gene has CDR1 SGDLS and CDR2 YYNGEE. The CDR3 is 16 amino acids. The CDR3 DNA sequence: TGTGCCAGCAGCGTTAAAGCGGGATCGTACCAAGAGACCCAGTACTTC. Translation gives CASSVKAGSYQETQYF. Full variable domain (missing parts from reference TRBV9 and TRBJ2-5): DSGVTQTPKHLITATGQRVTLRCSPRSGDLSVYWYQQSLDQGLQFLIQYYNGEERAKGNILERFSAQQFPDLHSELNLSSLELGDSALYFCASSVKAGSYQETQYFGPGTRLLVL.

CDR3 nucleotides: TGCAGCGCAGAACTCCGGAGCCTCACAGATACGCAGTATTTT. Its translation: CSAELRSLTDTQYF. The chain combines TRBV29-1 with TRBJ2-3; D unclear. V gave up 7 bases and J gave up 2 bases, with 16 bases separating them. There are 14 residues in the CDR3. Germline CDR1 SQVTM, CDR2 ANQGSEA.

The chain recombines TRBV10-3 with TRBJ2-1; 8 nucleotides agree with TRBD2. The germline gives CDR1 ENHRY, CDR2 SYGVKD. The CDR3 is 15 amino acids. The V gene end was trimmed by 9 bases and the J gene end by 0 bases; junction bases not matched to a gene: 7. In nucleotides, the CDR3 is TGTGCCATTTTAGCGGGATCGAGCTCCTACAATGAGCAGTTCTTC. Residues: CAILAGSSSYNEQFF.

V and J are TRBV5-1 and TRBJ2-3, with D perhaps matching TRBD2 (9 bases). The CDR3 spans 18 residues. Germline-derived CDR1 and CDR2 are SGHRS and YFSETQ. Trimming removed 7 bases at V and 1 base at J, with 25 bases between. In nucleotides, the CDR3 is TGCGCCAGCCAGGACAGGGACTCAGCGGGGGGTCGCACAGATACGCAGTATTTT. Its translation is CASQDRDSAGGRTDTQYF.

In this sample, this clone turned up once. The rearrangement joins TRBV29-1 to TRBJ2-1; TRBD1 aligns across 9 bases. Germline V gives CDR1 SQVTM, CDR2 ANQGSEA. The CDR3 runs to 14 residues. After removal of 6 bases from V and 6 bases from J, the junction contained 9 bases not matched to a gene. The CDR3 nucleotides are TGCAGCGTCCTCACAGGGGGCGAGAGCAATGAGCAGTTCTTC. As protein: CSVLTGGESNEQFF.

The V and J genes are TRBV23-1 and TRBJ2-2; 9 positions match TRBD1. TRBV23-1 is an ORF; its function is uncertain. This CDR3 contains 21 residues. The V segment lost 7 bases and the J segment 0 bases; nucleotides outside the gene matches: 21. Written as DNA, the CDR3 is TGCGCCAGCACCCAACCGGGGGACAGGGAGTTCGCAAGCGCGAACACCGGGGAGCTGTTTTTT. This sequence encodes CASTQPGDREFASANTGELFF.

This chain joins TRBV7-2 and TRBJ2-2; D is undetermined. The CDR3 covers 15 residues. Trimming shortened V by 8 bases and J by 8 bases, and 21 bases separated the two germline ends. From germline, CDR1 is SGHTA and CDR2 FQGNSA. CDR3 in amino acids: CASQESSIPGGELFF. Written as DNA, the CDR3 is TGTGCCAGCCAAGAAAGCAGTATACCTGGGGGGGAGCTGTTTTTT.

This chain uses TRBV28 with TRBJ2-1; 8 bases agree with TRBD1. There are 14 residues in the CDR3. Germline V CDR1 and CDR2: MDHEN, SYDVKM. The J segment lost 4 bases and the V segment lost 5 bases, leaving 4 bases of the junction unmatched. As DNA, the CDR3 is TGTGCCAGCAGTATGAGACAGGGGTACAATGAGCAGTTCTTC. Protein product: CASSMRQGYNEQFF.

The chain links TRBV9 to TRBJ2-3; 13 nucleotides align to TRBD2. J gave up 4 bases and V 4 bases, and 6 bases lay outside the gene matches. The germline CDR1 and CDR2 sequences are SGDLS and YYNGEE. This CDR3 is 16 amino acids long. CDR3 coding DNA: TGTGCCAGCAGCTCTACTAGCGGGGGGGACGCAGATACGCAGTATTTT. It yields the protein CASSSTSGGDADTQYF. The complete variable domain, with remaining parts taken from reference TRBV9 and TRBJ2-3, reads DSGVTQTPKHLITATGQRVTLRCSPRSGDLSVYWYQQSLDQGLQFLIQYYNGEERAKGNILERFSAQQFPDLHSELNLSSLELGDSALYFCASSSTSGGDADTQYFGPGTRLTVL.

This chain joins TRBV5-4 and TRBJ2-7, with 7 bases that match TRBD2. CDR3 size: 16 residues. V shed 0 bases, J shed 3 bases, and the junction held 9 bases outside the gene matches. Germline-derived CDR1 and CDR2 are SGHNT and YYREEE (reference sequence). The CDR3: CASSLGVVREHYEQYF. CDR3 sequence (DNA): TGTGCCAGCAGCTTGGGAGTGGTGCGGGAGCACTACGAGCAGTACTTC.

This clone was detected once. V usage is TRBV18 and J usage is TRBJ2-6, with TRBD1 identical over 7 bases. J gave up 0 bases and V 4 bases, and 6 bases lay outside the gene matches. CDR1 KGHSH and CDR2 LQKENI come from the germline V gene. The CDR3 extends over 17 amino acids. CDR3 bases: TGTGCCAGCTCACGGGACAGTATCCCCTCTGGGGCCAACGTCCTGACTTTC. It codes for CASSRDSIPSGANVLTF.

The V call is TRBV9, the J call TRBJ2-5; a weak D match, TRBD1 (5 bases). Germline CDR1 is SGDLS and CDR2 is YYNGEE. V lost 3 bases and J lost 9, with 15 bases in between. This CDR3 has 13 amino acids. CDR3 protein: CASSAQGSSAQYF. The CDR3 nucleotides are TGTGCCAGCAGCGCGCAGGGTAGCTCGGCCCAGTACTTC.

This clone turned up a few times. This chain joins TRBV5-1 and TRBJ1-2, with unresolved D. Trimming took off 1 base at V and 3 bases at J, with 7 bases between the two ends. CDR3 size: 13 residues. From germline, CDR1 is SGHRS and CDR2 YFSETQ. The CDR3 nucleotides read TGCGCCAGCAGCTTGTCACCGGACTATGGCTACACCTTC. Translated: CASSLSPDYGYTF.

This clone was observed once. The chain couples TRBV28 to TRBJ2-3; possibly TRBD1 for D (6 bases). V lost 5 bases to trimming and J lost 1 base, with 19 bases between them. There are 17 residues in the CDR3. CDR1 is MDHEN, CDR2 SYDVKM, per germline. CDR3 DNA sequence: TGTGCCAGCAGTCCCAGACGGGGCAGGGGACGCACAGATACGCAGTATTTT. It translates to CASSPRRGRGRTDTQYF.

The rearrangement joins TRBV29-1 to TRBJ1-5; TRBD1 might be the D (5 bases). The CDR3 has 13 amino acids. Per the germline V gene, CDR1 is SQVTM and CDR2 is ANQGSEA. Trimming pared 3 bases from V and 3 bases from J, leaving 9 bases between. The CDR3 DNA sequence: TGCAGCGTTGACCAGGGCCTCAATCAGCCCCAGCATTTT. Protein sequence: CSVDQGLNQPQHF.

The genes are TRBV19 and TRBJ2-2; D may be TRBD1 (6 bases). V was trimmed by 3 bases and J by 0 bases, leaving 14 bases between them. CDR1 LNHDA and CDR2 SQIVND come from the germline V gene (reference sequence). The CDR3 consists of 17 residues. The CDR3 nucleotides are TGTGCCAGTAGTATCCACCAGGGGCTTACGAACACCGGGGAGCTGTTTTTT. Its translation is CASSIHQGLTNTGELFF.

The chain couples TRBV7-8 to TRBJ2-5, with D possibly matching TRBD2 (6 bases). The CDR3 contains 14 residues. Per the germline V gene, CDR1 is SGHVS and CDR2 is FQNEAQ. V was clipped by 0 bases and J by 3 bases, with 8 bases between them. Here the CDR3 DNA reads TGTGCCAGCAGCTTAGCCGGCGGGGAAGAGACCCAGTACTTC. Its protein is CASSLAGGEETQYF.

The chain uses TRBV6-5 and TRBJ2-5; no reliable D call. Trimming removed 0 bases at V and 3 bases at J, with 8 bases between. This CDR3 has 14 residues. The germline gives CDR1 MNHEY, CDR2 SVGAGI. CDR3 in DNA: TGTGCCAGCAGTTACTCGGGCAGTAAAGAGACCCAGTACTTC. Protein: CASSYSGSKETQYF.

The table lists this clone with a count of one. The genes are TRBV4-1 and TRBJ1-5, with no clear D. The ends were cut back, 0 bases at V and 2 bases at J, with 11 bases in the middle. Germline V gene sequence: CDR1 MGHRA, CDR2 YSYEKL. The CDR3 contains 16 residues. CDR3 in amino acids: CASSQESGRRNQPQHF. As DNA, the CDR3 is TGCGCCAGCAGCCAAGAAAGTGGCAGGCGCAATCAGCCCCAGCATTTT.